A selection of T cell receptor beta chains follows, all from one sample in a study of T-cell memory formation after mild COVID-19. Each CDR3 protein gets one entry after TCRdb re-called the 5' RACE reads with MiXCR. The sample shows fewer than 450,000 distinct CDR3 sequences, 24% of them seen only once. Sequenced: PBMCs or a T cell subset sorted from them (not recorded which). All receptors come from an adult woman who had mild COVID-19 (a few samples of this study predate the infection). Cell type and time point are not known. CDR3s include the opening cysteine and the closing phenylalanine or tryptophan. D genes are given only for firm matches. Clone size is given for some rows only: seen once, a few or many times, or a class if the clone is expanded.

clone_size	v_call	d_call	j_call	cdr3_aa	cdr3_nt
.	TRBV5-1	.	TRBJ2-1	CASSLLGRGTNEQFF	TGCGCCAGCAGCTTGCTTGGCAGGGGAACCAATGAGCAGTTCTTC
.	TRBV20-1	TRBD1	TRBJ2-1	CSATYSQGAYNEQFF	TGCAGTGCAACATATAGTCAGGGGGCCTACAATGAGCAGTTCTTC
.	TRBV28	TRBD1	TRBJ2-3	CASSPPGGPYLTDTQYF	TGTGCCAGCAGCCCTCCAGGGGGCCCTTATCTCACAGATACGCAGTATTTT
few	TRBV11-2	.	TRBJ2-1	CASSLVEVAPAYNEQFF	TGTGCCAGCAGCTTAGTCGAGGTAGCCCCCGCCTACAATGAGCAGTTCTTC
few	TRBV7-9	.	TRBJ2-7	CATGGLSTYEQYF	TGTGCCACCGGTGGGCTGTCAACCTACGAGCAGTACTTC
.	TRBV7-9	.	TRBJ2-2	CASTYGGGAGTGELFF	TGTGCCAGCACCTATGGTGGGGGCGCGGGCACCGGGGAGCTGTTTTTT
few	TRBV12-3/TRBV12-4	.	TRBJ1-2	CASSVDRSYGYTF	TGTGCCAGCAGTGTGGACAGAAGCTATGGCTACACCTTC
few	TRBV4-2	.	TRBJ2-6	CASSQGYSSGANVLTF	TGTGCCAGCAGCCAAGGATACAGCTCTGGGGCCAACGTCCTGACTTTC
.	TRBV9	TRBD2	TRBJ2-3	CASSVELAGPTDTQYF	TGTGCCAGCAGCGTAGAACTAGCGGGGCCCACAGATACGCAGTATTTT
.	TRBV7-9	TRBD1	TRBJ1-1	CASSSKKTGKVTEAFF	TGTGCCAGCAGCTCGAAGAAGACAGGGAAGGTAACTGAAGCTTTCTTT
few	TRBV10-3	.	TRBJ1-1	CAISESSVKGNTEAFF	TGTGCCATCAGTGAGTCGTCAGTCAAAGGGAACACTGAAGCTTTCTTT
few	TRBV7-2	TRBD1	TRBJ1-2	CASSQISGQGIYGYTF	TGTGCCAGCAGCCAAATCTCGGGACAGGGGATCTATGGCTACACCTTC
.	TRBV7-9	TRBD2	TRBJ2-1	CASSPRVTSGGAGNEQFF	TGTGCCAGCAGCCCTAGAGTCACCAGCGGGGGGGCCGGTAATGAGCAGTTCTTC
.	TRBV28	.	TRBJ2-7	CASSRTPTSSYEQYF	TGTGCCAGCAGTCGGACCCCGACCAGCTCCTACGAGCAGTACTTC
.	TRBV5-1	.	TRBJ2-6	CASSFVEPGANVLTF	TGCGCCAGCAGCTTCGTCGAGCCTGGGGCCAACGTCCTGACTTTC
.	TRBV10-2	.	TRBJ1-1	CASSRKGLSEAFF	TGCGCCAGCAGTCGGAAGGGGTTGAGTGAAGCTTTCTTT
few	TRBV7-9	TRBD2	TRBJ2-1	CASSLRSSGHEQFF	TGTGCCAGCAGCCTCAGGTCTAGCGGCCATGAGCAGTTCTTC
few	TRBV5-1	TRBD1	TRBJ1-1	CASRTGQGGMNTEAFF	TGCGCCAGCAGGACCGGACAGGGGGGAATGAACACTGAAGCTTTCTTT
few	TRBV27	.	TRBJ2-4	CASSSGGYSIQYF	TGTGCCAGCAGTTCCGGAGGTTATAGCATTCAGTACTTC
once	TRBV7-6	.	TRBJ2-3	CASSPSGGLLTDTQYF	TGTGCCAGCAGCCCCAGCGGCGGTCTCCTCACAGATACGCAGTATTTT
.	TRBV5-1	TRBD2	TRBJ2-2	CASSLAIGLEAGELFF	TGCGCCAGCAGCTTGGCCATCGGACTAGAGGCCGGGGAGCTGTTTTTT
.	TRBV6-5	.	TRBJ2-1	CASRTISPPYNEQFF	TGTGCCAGCAGGACAATATCCCCTCCTTACAATGAGCAGTTCTTC
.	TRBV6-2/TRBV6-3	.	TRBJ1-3	CASSGLSGTGNTIYF	TGTGCCAGCAGTGGGCTGTCAGGAACTGGAAACACCATATATTTT
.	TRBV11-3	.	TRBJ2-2	CASSYFGPSANTGELFF	TGTGCCAGCAGCTACTTTGGTCCTAGCGCGAACACCGGGGAGCTGTTTTTT
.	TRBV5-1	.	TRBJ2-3	CASSWAFTDTQYF	TGCGCCAGCAGCTGGGCCTTCACAGATACGCAGTATTTT
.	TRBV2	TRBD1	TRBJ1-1	CASSGRQGSTEAFF	TGTGCCAGCAGTGGCAGACAGGGTAGCACTGAAGCTTTCTTT
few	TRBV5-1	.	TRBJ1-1	CASSSDRMNTEAFF	TGCGCCAGCAGCTCCGACAGGATGAACACTGAAGCTTTCTTT